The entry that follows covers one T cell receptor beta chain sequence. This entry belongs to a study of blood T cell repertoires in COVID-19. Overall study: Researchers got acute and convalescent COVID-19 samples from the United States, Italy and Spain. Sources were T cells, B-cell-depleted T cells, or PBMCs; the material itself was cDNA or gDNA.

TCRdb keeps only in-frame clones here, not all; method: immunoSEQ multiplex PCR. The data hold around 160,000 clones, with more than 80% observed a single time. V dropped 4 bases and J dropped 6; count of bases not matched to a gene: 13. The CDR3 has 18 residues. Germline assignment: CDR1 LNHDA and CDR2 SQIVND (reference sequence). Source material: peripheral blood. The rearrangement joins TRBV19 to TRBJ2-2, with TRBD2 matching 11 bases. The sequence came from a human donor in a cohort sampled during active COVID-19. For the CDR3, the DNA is TGTGCCAGTAGTAGCCTAGCGGGGGGTCAATCTACCTCCGGGGAGCTGTTTTTT. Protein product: CASSSLAGGQSTSGELFF.